The 14 T cell receptor beta chains below come from one sample, sequenced in a study of CD8 T cells in Susac syndrome. Roughly 0.45 to 1 ug RNA was reverse transcribed with random hexamers. TCRdb reprocessed the immunoSEQ multiplex PCR reads via MiXCR and lists one record per CDR3 protein. Seen here are approximately 190,000 distinct CDR3 sequences, roughly 95% observed once, and the top ten hold approximately 0.089%. Sequencing was performed on CD4+ T cells from PBMCs. The receptors were gathered from a human donor with Susac syndrome.

The rearrangement joins TRBV12-3 or TRBV12-4 to TRBJ2-6; possibly TRBD2 for D (6 bases). V gave up 3 bases and J gave up 0 bases, with 12 bases separating them. This CDR3 is 17 amino acids long. The CDR3 reads CASSFGRLPSGANVLTF. In DNA form, the CDR3 reads TGTGCCAGCAGTTTTGGGAGGTTGCCCTCTGGGGCCAACGTCCTGACTTTC.

Comments on this clonotype: The junction departs from the called germline gene at one end, perhaps through a read error. In DNA, the CDR3 is TGTAGTGCTAGTCTTCCAGGGGGCTACACTGAAGCTTTCTTT. Translated, it gives CSASLPGGYTEAFF. The chain joins TRBV20-1 to TRBJ1-1, with 8 bases that match TRBD1. Germline CDR1 is DFQATT and CDR2 is SNEGSKA (reference sequence). CDR3 length: 14 amino acids.

The chain uses TRBV20-1 and TRBJ2-3; 7 bases are a match to TRBD2. The CDR3 length is 14 residues. The junction had 5 bases not matched to a gene; V was cut back by 5 bases and J by 0 bases. CDR1 is DFQATT, CDR2 SNEGSKA, per germline (reference sequence). CDR3 residues: CSAGTTASTDTQYF. DNA for the CDR3: TGCAGTGCTGGGACTACAGCTAGCACAGATACGCAGTATTTT.

This chain links TRBV5-1 with TRBJ2-3; 11 positions match TRBD2. The V segment lost 1 base and the J segment 3 bases; nucleotides outside the gene matches: 4. CDR3 size: 16 residues. The V gene's germline CDR1 is SGHRS and CDR2 YFSETQ. CDR3 sequence: CASSLTSGGLTDTQYF. The CDR3 nucleotides are TGCGCCAGCAGCTTGACTAGCGGGGGTTTGACAGATACGCAGTATTTT.

The J gene is TRBJ2-7, the V gene TRBV6-2 or TRBV6-3; D ambiguous. Germline CDR1 MNHEY, CDR2 SVGEGT. The CDR3 has 11 amino acids. Trimming removed 4 bases at V and 10 bases at J, with 11 bases between. The CDR3 loop is CASSSAGDQYF. In DNA, the CDR3 is TGTGCCAGCAGTTCGGCCGGCGACCAGTACTTC.

The chain is built from TRBV6-1 and TRBJ2-7; the D gene is possibly TRBD1 (5 bases). V lost 1 base to trimming and J lost 3 bases, with 13 bases between them. This CDR3 has 15 residues. Germline CDR1 reads MNHNS; CDR2 reads SASEGT. The CDR3 DNA is TGTGCCAGCAGTGAAGGGGCAGGGCATGGCTACGAGCAGTACTTC. Translating gives CASSEGAGHGYEQYF.

The rearrangement links TRBV3-1 to TRBJ2-5; possible D gene TRBD2, 6 bases. V shed 0 bases and J shed 5 bases, with 10 bases lying between them. Germline V gene lookup returns CDR1 LGHDT and CDR2 YNNKEL (reference sequence). The CDR3 runs 14 residues. CDR3 protein: CASSQDFGGETQYF. The CDR3 coding sequence is TGTGCCAGCAGCCAAGATTTTGGAGGGGAGACCCAGTACTTC.

The rearrangement uses TRBV4-1 and TRBJ2-1; D could derive from TRBD1 or TRBD2 (6 bases each). The V end lost 0 bases, the J end lost 9 bases, and 18 bases lay between the germline ends. The CDR3 consists of 16 residues. Germline V CDR1 and CDR2: MGHRA, YSYEKL. DNA of the CDR3: TGCGCCAGCAGCCAAGAAAGGGGGGCCATCGGGGGTGAGCAGTTCTTC. Translation gives CASSQERGAIGGEQFF.

The CDR3 region has the DNA TGTGCCAGCTCACCACCTCACTATACGCGCTACACCTTC. It encodes CASSPPHYTRYTF. The J gene is TRBJ1-2, the V gene TRBV18, with D unclear. Per germline, CDR1 KGHSH and CDR2 LQKENI. This CDR3 has 13 amino acids. Trimming stripped 0 bases from V and 9 bases from J, with 11 bases between.

The J gene is TRBJ2-5, the V gene TRBV9; TRBD2 agrees at 7 bases. Germline CDR1 and CDR2: SGDLS and YYNGEE. The CDR3 loop spans 16 amino acids. V dropped 0 bases and J dropped 2; count of bases not matched to a gene: 7. The CDR3 here is CASSVVGVAGQETQYF. Here the CDR3 DNA reads TGTGCCAGCAGCGTAGTAGGAGTAGCGGGTCAAGAGACCCAGTACTTC.

The V and J genes are TRBV3-1 and TRBJ1-5; TRBD1 matches 10 bases. The CDR3 extends over 13 amino acids. With 6 bases clipped from V and 7 bases from J, the junction kept 3 bases outside the gene matches. Germline CDR1 LGHDT, CDR2 YNNKEL (reference sequence). The CDR3 region has the DNA TGTGCCAGCAGTCGGGACAGGGGCCAGCCCCAGCATTTT. This translates into CASSRDRGQPQHF.

The rearrangement links TRBV29-1 to TRBJ1-2; D is possibly TRBD1 (5 bases). The CDR3 covers 12 residues. Germline lookup yields CDR1 SQVTM and CDR2 ANQGSEA. V was pared by 5 bases and J by 6 bases, with 13 bases between. Here the CDR3 DNA reads TGCAGCGTTTGGGACGGCAGACATGGCTACACCTTC. Translation: CSVWDGRHGYTF.

Here the CDR3 DNA reads TGCAGTGCTAGCCCCGCTCTGGCGGGGGGTTGGGAGACCCAGTACTTC. It specifies CSASPALAGGWETQYF. The chain combines TRBV20-1 with TRBJ2-5, with 8 bases that match TRBD2. Germline-derived CDR1 and CDR2 are DFQATT and SNEGSKA (reference sequence). The V and J ends lost 3 bases and 5 bases, in that order; junction bases with no gene match: 14. The length of the CDR3 is 16 residues.

This clonotype turned up a few times. This sequence joins TRBV4-3 and TRBJ2-7, with D perhaps matching TRBD1 (5 bases). Germline CDR1 reads LGHNA; CDR2 reads YSLEER. CDR3 length: 14 amino acids. V was trimmed by 3 bases and J by 0 bases, leaving 9 bases between them. DNA for the CDR3: TGCGCCAGCAGCCACAGGGTTAGCTCCTACGAGCAGTACTTC. Translation: CASSHRVSSYEQYF.